A single sample is the source of the 6 T cell receptor beta chains below, sequenced in a study of cytomegalovirus exposure and HLA in healthy donors. The study ran its PCR with 60 Vbeta and 13 Jbeta primers. Using immunoSEQ multiplex PCR, the repertoire was profiled, and TCRdb retains in-frame clones only, with some absent. The sample records about 50,000 clones, around 70% being singletons. The sample taken for sequencing was PBMCs. These receptors were obtained from a woman aged 45-60 years in good health and CMV-seronegative.

The chain is built from TRBV11-2 and TRBJ2-7; 8 bases are a match to TRBD1. Germline CDR1 reads SGHAT; CDR2 reads FQNNGV. The V gene end was trimmed by 5 bases and the J gene end by 1 base; junction bases not matched to a gene: 4. This CDR3 spans 14 amino acids. The CDR3 is CASSPDRVSYEQYF. The CDR3 DNA sequence: TGTGCCAGCAGCCCGGACAGGGTATCCTACGAGCAGTACTTC.

V usage is TRBV27 and J usage is TRBJ2-7; 10 bases match TRBD2. This CDR3 has 15 amino acids. Germline V CDR1 and CDR2: MNHEY, SMNVEV (reference sequence). V was clipped by 2 bases and J by 5 bases; unmatched bases: 6. The CDR3 coding sequence is TGTGCCAGCAGTTTAGAGGCAGCGGGGGGGCACGAGCAGTACTTC. It is translated as CASSLEAAGGHEQYF.

This chain links TRBV19 with TRBJ1-6; D uncertain. Trimming removed 8 bases at V and 8 bases at J, with 13 bases between. There are 13 residues in the CDR3. CDR1 is LNHDA, CDR2 SQIVND, per germline (reference sequence). In DNA form, the CDR3 reads TGTGCCAGTCACGGGGTGTACGATTCACCCCTCCACTTT. This sequence encodes CASHGVYDSPLHF.

This clone was detected only once. The rearrangement links TRBV2 to TRBJ2-1; 9 positions match TRBD2. Germline trimming cut 1 base from V and 9 bases from J; bases unmatched to any gene: 10. The CDR3 loop spans 16 amino acids. Germline V gene data show CDR1 as SNHLY and CDR2 as FYNNEI. CDR3 nucleotide sequence: TGTGCCAGCAGTGAAGGGCTGGCGGGAGGGCTAGGTGAGCAGTTCTTC. Its protein product is CASSEGLAGGLGEQFF.

The chain joins TRBV16 to TRBJ1-5; D gene uncertain. Trimming shortened V by 4 bases and J by 4 bases, and 11 bases separated the two germline ends. CDR3 length equals 14 residues. The germline CDR1 and CDR2 sequences are KGHSY and FQNENV. The CDR3 spells CASSPWEANQPQHF. CDR3 bases: TGTGCCAGCAGCCCGTGGGAGGCGAATCAGCCCCAGCATTTT.

This clone was counted a single time. The V and J genes are TRBV6-5 and TRBJ2-4; D may be TRBD1 (5 bases). Germline CDR1 MNHEY, CDR2 SVGAGI. V lost 4 bases, J lost 7 bases, and 14 bases lay in between. The CDR3 has 14 residues. The CDR3 nucleotides are TGTGCCAGCAGTTCGCGGACACGGCGGAACATTCAGTACTTC. It encodes CASSSRTRRNIQYF.